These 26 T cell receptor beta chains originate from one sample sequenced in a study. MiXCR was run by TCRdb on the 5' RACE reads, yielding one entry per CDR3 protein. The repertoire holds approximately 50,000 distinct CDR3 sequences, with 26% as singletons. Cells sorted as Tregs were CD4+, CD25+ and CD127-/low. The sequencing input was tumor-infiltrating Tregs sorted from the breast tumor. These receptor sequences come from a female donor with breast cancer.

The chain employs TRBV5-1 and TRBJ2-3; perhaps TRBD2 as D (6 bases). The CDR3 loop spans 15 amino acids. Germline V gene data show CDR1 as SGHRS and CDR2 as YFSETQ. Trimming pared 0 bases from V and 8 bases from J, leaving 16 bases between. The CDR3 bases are TGCGCCAGCAGCTTGGCCGCGGGGTCCGGGAGTACGCAGTATTTT. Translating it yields CASSLAAGSGSTQYF.

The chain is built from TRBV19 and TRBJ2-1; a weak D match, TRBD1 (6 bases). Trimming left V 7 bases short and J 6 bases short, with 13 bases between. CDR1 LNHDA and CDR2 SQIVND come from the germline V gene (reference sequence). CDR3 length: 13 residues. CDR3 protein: CASIDMGANEQFF. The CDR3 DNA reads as TGTGCCAGTATAGATATGGGGGCCAATGAGCAGTTCTTC. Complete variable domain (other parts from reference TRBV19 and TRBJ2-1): DGGITQSPKYLFRKEGQNVTLSCEQNLNHDAMYWYRQDPGQGLRLIYYSQIVNDFQKGDIAEGYSVSREKKESFPLTVTSAQKNPTAFYLCASIDMGANEQFFGPGTRLTVL.

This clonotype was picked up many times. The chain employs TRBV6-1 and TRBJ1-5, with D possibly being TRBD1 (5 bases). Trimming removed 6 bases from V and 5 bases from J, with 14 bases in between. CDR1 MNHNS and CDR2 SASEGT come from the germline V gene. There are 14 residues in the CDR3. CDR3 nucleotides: TGTGCCAGCAGCCTTGAGGGGTGGGATCAGCCCCAGCATTTT. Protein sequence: CASSLEGWDQPQHF.

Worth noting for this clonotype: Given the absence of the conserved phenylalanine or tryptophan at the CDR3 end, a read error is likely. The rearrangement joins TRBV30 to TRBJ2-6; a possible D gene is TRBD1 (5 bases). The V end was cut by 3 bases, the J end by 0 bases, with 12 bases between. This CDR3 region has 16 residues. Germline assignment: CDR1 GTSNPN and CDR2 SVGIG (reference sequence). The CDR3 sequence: CAWRRGGNSGANVLTL. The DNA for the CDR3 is TGTGCCTGGAGAAGGGGCGGAAACTCTGGGGCCAACGTCCTGACTTTA.

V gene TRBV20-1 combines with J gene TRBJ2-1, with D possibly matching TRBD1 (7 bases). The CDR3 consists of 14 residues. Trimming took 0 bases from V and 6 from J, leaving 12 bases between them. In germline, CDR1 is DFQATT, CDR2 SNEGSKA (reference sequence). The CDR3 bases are TGCAGTGCTAGAGATCCAGGGGGGATCAATGAGCAGTTCTTC. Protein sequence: CSARDPGGINEQFF.

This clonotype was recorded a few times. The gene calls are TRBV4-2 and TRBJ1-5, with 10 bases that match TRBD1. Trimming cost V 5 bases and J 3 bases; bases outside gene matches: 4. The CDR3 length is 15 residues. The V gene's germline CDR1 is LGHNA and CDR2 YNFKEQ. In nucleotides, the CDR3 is TGTGCCAGCAGCGGACAGGGGGAGATCAATCAGCCCCAGCATTTT. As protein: CASSGQGEINQPQHF.

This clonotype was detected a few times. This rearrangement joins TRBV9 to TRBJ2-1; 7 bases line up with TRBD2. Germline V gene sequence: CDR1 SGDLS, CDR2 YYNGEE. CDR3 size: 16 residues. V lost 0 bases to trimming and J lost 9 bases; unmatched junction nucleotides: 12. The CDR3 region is CASSVGLGGSLGEQFF. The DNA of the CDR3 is TGTGCCAGCAGCGTAGGTCTGGGGGGGTCCCTCGGTGAGCAGTTCTTC.

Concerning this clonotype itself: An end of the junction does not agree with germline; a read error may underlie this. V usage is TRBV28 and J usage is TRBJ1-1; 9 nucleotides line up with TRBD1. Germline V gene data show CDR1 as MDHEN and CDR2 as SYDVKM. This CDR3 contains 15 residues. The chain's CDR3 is CASRTRTGVNTEAFF. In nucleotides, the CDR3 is TGTGCCAGCAGGACCCGGACAGGGGTGAACACTGAGGCTTTCTTT.

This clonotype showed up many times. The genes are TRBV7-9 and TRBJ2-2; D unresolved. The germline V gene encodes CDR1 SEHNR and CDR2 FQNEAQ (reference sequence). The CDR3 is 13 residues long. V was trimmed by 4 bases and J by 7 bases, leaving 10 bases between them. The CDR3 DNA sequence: TGTGCCAGCAGCTCCTTGGAACACGGGGAGCTGTTTTTT. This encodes CASSSLEHGELFF.

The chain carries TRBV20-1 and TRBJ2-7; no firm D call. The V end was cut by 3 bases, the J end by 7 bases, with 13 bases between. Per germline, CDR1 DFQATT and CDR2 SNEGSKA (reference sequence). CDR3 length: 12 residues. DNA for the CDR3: TGCAGTGCTAGGGCCCTTGCGTTAGAGCAGTACTTC. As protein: CSARALALEQYF.

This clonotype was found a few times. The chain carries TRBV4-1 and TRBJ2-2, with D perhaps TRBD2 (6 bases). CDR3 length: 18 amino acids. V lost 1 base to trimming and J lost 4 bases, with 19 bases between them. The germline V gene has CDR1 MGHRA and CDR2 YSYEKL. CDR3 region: CASSQVDMGLASTGELFF. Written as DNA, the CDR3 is TGCGCCAGCAGCCAAGTGGATATGGGGCTAGCGAGCACCGGGGAGCTGTTTTTT.

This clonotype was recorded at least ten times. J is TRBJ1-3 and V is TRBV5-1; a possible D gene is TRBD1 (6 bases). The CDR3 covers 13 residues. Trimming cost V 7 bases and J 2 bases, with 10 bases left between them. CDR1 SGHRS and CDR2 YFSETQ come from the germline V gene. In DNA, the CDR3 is TGCGCCAGCTCGGACAGTCCTGGAAACACCATATATTTT. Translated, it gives CASSDSPGNTIYF.

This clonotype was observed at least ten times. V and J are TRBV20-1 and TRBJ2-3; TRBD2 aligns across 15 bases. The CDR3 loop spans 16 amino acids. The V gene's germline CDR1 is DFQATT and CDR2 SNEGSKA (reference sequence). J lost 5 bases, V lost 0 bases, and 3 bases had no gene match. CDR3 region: CSARDQGLAGGDTQYF. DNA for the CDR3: TGCAGTGCTAGAGATCAGGGACTAGCGGGAGGAGATACGCAGTATTTT.

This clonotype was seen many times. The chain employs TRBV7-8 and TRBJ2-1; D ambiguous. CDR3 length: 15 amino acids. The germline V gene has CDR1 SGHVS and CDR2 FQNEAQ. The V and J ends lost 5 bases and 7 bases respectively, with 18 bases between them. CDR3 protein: CASSLNSRKRNEQFF. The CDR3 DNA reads TGTGCCAGCAGCCTCAATAGCCGCAAAAGGAATGAGCAGTTCTTC.

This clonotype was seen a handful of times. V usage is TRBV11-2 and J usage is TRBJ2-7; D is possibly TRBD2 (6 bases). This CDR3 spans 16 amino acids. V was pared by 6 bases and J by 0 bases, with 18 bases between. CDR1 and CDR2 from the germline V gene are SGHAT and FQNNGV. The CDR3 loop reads CASRPFALAASYEQYF. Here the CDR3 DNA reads TGTGCCAGCAGGCCGTTTGCGTTAGCGGCCTCCTACGAGCAGTACTTC.

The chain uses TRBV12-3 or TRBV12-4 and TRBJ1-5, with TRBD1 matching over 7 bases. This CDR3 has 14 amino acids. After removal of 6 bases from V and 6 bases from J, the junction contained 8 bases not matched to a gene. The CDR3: CASSPQGTAQPQHF. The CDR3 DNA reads TGTGCCAGCAGCCCACAGGGGACGGCTCAGCCCCAGCATTTT.

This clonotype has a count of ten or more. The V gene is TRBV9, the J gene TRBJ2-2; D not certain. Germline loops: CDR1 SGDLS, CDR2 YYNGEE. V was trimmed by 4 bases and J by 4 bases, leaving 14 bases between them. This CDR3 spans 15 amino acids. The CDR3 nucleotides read TGTGCCAGCAGCCCCCTGTGGGTAGGCACCGGGGAGCTGTTTTTT. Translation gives CASSPLWVGTGELFF.

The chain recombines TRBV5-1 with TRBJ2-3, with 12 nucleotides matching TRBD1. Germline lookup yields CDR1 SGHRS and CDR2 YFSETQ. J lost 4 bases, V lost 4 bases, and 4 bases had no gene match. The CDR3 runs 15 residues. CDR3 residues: CASSPGQGAPDTQYF. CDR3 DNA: TGCGCCAGCAGCCCGGGACAGGGGGCCCCAGATACGCAGTATTTT.

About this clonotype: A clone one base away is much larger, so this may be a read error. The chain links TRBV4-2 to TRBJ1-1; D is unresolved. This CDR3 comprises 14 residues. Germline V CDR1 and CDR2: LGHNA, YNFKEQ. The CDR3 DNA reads TGCGCCAGCAGCCAAAATCAGATGAACACTGAAGCTTCCTTT. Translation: CASSQNQMNTEASF.

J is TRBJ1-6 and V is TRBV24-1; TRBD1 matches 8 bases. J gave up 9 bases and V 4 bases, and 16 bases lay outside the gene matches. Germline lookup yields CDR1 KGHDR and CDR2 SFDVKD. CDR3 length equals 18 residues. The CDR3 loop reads CATSDYHRGEEPRSPLHF. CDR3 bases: TGTGCCACCAGTGACTATCACAGGGGGGAAGAACCGCGTTCACCCCTCCACTTT.

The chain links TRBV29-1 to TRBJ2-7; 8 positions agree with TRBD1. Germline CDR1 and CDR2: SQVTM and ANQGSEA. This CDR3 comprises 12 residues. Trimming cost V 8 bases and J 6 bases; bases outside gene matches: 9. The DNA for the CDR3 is TGCAGCTTCCGGGACAGGATCCGCGAGCAGTACTTC. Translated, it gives CSFRDRIREQYF.

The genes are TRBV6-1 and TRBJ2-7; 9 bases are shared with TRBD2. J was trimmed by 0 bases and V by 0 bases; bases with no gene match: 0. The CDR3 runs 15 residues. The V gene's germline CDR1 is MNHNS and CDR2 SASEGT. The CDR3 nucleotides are TGTGCCAGCAGTGAAGCTAGCGGGAGCTCCTACGAGCAGTACTTC. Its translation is CASSEASGSSYEQYF.

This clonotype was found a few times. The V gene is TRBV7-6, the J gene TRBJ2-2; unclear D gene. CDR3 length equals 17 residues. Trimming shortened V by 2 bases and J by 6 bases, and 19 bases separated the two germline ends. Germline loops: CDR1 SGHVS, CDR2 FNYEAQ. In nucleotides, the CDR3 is TGTGCCAGCAGCTTAAATCCAATGGGGAACTACGCCGGGGAGCTGTTTTTT. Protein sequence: CASSLNPMGNYAGELFF. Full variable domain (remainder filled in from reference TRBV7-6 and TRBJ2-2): GAGVSQSPRYKVTKRGQDVALRCDPISGHVSLYWYRQALGQGPEFLTYFNYEAQQDKSGLPNDRFSAERPEGSISTLTIQRTEQRDSAMYRCASSLNPMGNYAGELFFGEGSRLTVL.

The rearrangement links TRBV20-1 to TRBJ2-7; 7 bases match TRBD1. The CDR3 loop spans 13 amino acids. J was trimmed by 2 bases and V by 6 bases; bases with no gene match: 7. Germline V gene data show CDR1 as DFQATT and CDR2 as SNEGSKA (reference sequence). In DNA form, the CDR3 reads TGCAGTGCCCGGGACAGCGGAGCCTACGAGCAGTACTTC. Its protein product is CSARDSGAYEQYF.

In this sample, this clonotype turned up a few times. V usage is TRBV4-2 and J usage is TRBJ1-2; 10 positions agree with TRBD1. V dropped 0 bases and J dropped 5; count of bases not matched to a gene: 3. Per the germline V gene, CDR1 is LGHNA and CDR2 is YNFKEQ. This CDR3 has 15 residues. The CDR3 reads CASSQDPGQGYGYTF. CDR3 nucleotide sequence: TGTGCCAGCAGCCAAGATCCGGGACAGGGGTATGGCTACACCTTC.

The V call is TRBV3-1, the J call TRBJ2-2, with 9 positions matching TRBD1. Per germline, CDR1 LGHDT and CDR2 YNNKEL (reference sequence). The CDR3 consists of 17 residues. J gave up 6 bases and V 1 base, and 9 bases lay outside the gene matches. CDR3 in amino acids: CASSQVNRGLRSGELFF. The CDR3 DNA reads TGTGCCAGCAGCCAAGTGAACAGGGGGCTACGATCCGGGGAGCTGTTTTTT.